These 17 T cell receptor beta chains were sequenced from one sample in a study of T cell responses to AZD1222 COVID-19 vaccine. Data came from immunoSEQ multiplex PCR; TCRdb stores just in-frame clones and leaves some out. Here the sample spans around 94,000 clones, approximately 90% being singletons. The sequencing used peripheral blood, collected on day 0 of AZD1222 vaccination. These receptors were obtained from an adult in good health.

CDR3: CSVRTSGALQFF. CDR3 nucleotide sequence: TGCAGCGTGAGGACTAGCGGGGCCCTCCAGTTCTTC. The J gene is TRBJ2-1, the V gene TRBV29-1, with 12 bases identical to TRBD2. The CDR3 contains 12 residues. V lost 6 bases and J lost 13; bases outside the gene matches: 7. The germline V gene encodes CDR1 SQVTM and CDR2 ANQGSEA.

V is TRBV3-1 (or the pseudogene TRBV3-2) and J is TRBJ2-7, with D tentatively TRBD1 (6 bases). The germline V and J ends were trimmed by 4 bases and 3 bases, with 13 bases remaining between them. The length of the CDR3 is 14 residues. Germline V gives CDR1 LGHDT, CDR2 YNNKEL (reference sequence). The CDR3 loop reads CASSPSRTDYEQYF. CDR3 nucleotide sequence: TGTGCCAGCAGCCCTTCTCGGACAGACTACGAGCAGTACTTC.

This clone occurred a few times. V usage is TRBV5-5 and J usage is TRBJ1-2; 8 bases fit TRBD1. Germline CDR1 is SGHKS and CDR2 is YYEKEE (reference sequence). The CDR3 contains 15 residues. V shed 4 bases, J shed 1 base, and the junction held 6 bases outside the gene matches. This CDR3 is CASSLRTGNNYGYTF. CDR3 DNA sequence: TGTGCCAGCAGCCTGAGGACAGGGAATAACTATGGCTACACCTTC.

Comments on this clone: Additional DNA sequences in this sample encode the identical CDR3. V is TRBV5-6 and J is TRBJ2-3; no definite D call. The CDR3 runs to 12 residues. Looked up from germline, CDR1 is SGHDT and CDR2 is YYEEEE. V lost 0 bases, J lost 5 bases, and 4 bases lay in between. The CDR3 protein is CASSLGLDTQYF. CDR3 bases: TGTGCCAGCAGCTTGGGGTTAGATACGCAGTATTTT.

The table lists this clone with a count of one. CDR3 bases: TGTGCCAGCCAGCGGGAGTCAGGGACCGAGCAGTACTTC. This gives the protein CASQRESGTEQYF. The chain is built from TRBV5-5 and TRBJ2-7, with 8 bases matching TRBD2. The CDR3 totals 13 residues. The V gene's germline CDR1 is SGHKS and CDR2 YYEKEE (reference sequence). The J segment lost 6 bases and the V segment lost 7 bases, leaving 9 bases of the junction unmatched.

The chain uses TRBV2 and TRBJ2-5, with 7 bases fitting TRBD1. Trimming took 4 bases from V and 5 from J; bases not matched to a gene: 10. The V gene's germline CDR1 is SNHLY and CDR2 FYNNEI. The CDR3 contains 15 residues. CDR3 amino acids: CASSARPGGRETQYF. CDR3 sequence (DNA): TGTGCCAGCAGTGCGCGGCCAGGGGGAAGGGAGACCCAGTACTTC. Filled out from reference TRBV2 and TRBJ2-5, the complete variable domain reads EPEVTQTPSHQVTQMGQEVILRCVPISNHLYFYWYRQILGQKVEFLVSFYNNEISEKSEIFDDQFSVERPDGSNFTLKIRSTKLEDSAMYFCASSARPGGRETQYFGPGTRLLVL.

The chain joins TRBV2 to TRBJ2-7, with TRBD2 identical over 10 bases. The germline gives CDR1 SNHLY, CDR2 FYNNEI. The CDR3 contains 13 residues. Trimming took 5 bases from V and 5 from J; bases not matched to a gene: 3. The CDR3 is CASSRLAGHEQYF. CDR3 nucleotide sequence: TGTGCCAGCAGTAGACTAGCGGGCCACGAGCAGTACTTC. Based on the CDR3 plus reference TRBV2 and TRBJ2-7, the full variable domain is EPEVTQTPSHQVTQMGQEVILRCVPISNHLYFYWYRQILGQKVEFLVSFYNNEISEKSEIFDDQFSVERPDGSNFTLKIRSTKLEDSAMYFCASSRLAGHEQYFGPGTRLTVT.

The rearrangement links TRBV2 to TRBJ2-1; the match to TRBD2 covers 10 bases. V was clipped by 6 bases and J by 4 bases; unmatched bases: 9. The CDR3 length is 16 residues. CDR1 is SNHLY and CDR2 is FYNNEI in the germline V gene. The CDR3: CASRTGTSVEYNEQFF. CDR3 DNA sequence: TGTGCCAGCAGAACAGGGACTAGCGTGGAGTACAATGAGCAGTTCTTC.

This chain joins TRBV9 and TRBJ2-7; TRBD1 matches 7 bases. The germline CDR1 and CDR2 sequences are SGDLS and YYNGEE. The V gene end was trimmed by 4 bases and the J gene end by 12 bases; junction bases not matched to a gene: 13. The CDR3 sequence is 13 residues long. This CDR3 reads CASSYRDSGLLYF. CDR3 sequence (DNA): TGTGCCAGCAGCTACCGGGACAGTGGATTATTGTACTTC.

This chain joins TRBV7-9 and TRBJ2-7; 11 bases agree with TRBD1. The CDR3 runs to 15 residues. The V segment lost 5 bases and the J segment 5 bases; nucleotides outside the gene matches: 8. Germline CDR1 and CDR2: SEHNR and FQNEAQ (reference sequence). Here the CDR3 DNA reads TGTGCCAGCAGCAAGGACAGGGGGCAGGGGGACGAGCAGTACTTC. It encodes CASSKDRGQGDEQYF. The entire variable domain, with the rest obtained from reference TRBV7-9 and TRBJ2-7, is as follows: DTGVSQNPRHKITKRGQNVTFRCDPISEHNRLYWYRQTLGQGPEFLTYFQNEAQLEKSRLLSDRFSAERPKGSFSTLEIQRTEQGDSAMYLCASSKDRGQGDEQYFGPGTRLTVT.

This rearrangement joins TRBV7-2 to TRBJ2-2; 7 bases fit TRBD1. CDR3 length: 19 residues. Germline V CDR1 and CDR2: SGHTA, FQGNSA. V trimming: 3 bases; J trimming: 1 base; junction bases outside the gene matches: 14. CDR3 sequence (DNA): TGTGCCAGCAGCTTGGATCCGGGACAGCCGCGACTGAACACCGGGGAGCTGTTTTTT. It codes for CASSLDPGQPRLNTGELFF.

The CDR3 DNA follows: TGTGCCAGCAGCGCCCAGAACAATGAGCAGTTCTTC. This gives the protein CASSAQNNEQFF. The J gene is TRBJ2-1, the V gene TRBV7-9; D is unclear. Germline values: CDR1 SEHNR, CDR2 FQNEAQ (reference sequence). V was shortened by 5 bases and J by 5 bases, with 7 bases between the two germline ends. The CDR3 runs 12 residues.

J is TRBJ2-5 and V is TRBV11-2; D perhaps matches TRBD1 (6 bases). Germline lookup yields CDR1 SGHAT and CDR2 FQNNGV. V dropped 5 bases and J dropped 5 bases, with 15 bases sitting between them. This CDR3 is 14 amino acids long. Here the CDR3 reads CASSLYTGLETQYF. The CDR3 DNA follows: TGTGCCAGCAGCCTATACACAGGGCTGGAGACCCAGTACTTC.

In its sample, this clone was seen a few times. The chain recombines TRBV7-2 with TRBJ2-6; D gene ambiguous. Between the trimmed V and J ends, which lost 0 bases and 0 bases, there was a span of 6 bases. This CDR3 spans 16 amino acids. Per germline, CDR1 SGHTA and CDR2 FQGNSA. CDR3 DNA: TGTGCCAGCAGCTTAGCGATGCTCTCTGGGGCCAACGTCCTGACTTTC. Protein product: CASSLAMLSGANVLTF.

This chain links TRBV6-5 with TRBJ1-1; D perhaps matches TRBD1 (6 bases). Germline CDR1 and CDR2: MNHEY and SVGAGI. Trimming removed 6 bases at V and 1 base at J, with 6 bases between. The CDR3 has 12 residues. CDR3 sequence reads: CASRTGNTEAFF. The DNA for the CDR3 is TGTGCCAGCAGGACAGGGAACACTGAAGCTTTCTTT.

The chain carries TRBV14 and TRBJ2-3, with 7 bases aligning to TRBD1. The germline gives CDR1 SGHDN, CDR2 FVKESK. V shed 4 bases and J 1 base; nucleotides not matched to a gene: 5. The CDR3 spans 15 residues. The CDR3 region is CASSRQGRGTDTQYF. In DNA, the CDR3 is TGTGCCAGCAGCCGACAGGGTCGGGGCACAGATACGCAGTATTTT.

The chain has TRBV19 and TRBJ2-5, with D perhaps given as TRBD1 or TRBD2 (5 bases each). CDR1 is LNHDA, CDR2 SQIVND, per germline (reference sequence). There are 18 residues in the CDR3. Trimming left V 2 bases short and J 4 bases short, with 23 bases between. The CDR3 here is CASSITGRDPTFPETQYF. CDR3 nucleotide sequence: TGTGCCAGTAGTATAACGGGCCGGGACCCGACTTTCCCAGAGACCCAGTACTTC.